The TCR beta chain under discussion was sequenced for a study of PD-1 blockade in classical Hodgkin lymphoma. Study results and caveats: Complete responders entered with baseline diversity on par with newly diagnosed patients, the results showed.

Sequenced by immunoSEQ multiplex PCR; TCRdb stores in-frame clones only, minus some. The sample consists of about 22,000 clones, around 81% of them appearing once. Note on this clone: Its antigen is unidentified.

All patients experienced relapse after autologous stem cell transplantation, and brentuximab vedotin exposure was variable. Germline V gene lookup returns CDR1 LNHDA and CDR2 SQIVND (reference sequence). The CDR3 runs to 16 residues. With 4 bases clipped from V and 0 bases from J, the junction kept 8 bases outside the gene matches. The clonotype originates from a human donor with classical Hodgkin lymphoma. This chain joins TRBV19 and TRBJ1-1; 7 bases align to TRBD1. The starting material was peripheral blood mononuclear cells (PBMCs), obtained before the second cycle of nivolumab. The CDR3 spells CASSNRGPGMNTEAFF. For the CDR3, the DNA is TGTGCCAGTAGTAACAGGGGCCCGGGTATGAACACTGAAGCTTTCTTT.